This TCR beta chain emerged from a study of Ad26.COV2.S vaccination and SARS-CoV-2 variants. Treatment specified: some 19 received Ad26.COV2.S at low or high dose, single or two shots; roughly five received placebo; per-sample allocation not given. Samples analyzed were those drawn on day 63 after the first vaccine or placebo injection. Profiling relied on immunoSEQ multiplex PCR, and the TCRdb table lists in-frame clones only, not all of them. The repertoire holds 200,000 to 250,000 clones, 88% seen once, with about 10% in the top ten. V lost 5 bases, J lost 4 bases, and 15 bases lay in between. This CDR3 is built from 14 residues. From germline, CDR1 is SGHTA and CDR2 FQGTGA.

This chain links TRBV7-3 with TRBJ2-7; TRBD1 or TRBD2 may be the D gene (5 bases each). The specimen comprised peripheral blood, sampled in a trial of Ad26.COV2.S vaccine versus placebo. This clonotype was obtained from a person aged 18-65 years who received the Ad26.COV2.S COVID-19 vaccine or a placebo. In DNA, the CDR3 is TGTGCCAGCAGCCCCGGGACGGACCCTTACGAGCAGTACTTC. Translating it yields CASSPGTDPYEQYF.